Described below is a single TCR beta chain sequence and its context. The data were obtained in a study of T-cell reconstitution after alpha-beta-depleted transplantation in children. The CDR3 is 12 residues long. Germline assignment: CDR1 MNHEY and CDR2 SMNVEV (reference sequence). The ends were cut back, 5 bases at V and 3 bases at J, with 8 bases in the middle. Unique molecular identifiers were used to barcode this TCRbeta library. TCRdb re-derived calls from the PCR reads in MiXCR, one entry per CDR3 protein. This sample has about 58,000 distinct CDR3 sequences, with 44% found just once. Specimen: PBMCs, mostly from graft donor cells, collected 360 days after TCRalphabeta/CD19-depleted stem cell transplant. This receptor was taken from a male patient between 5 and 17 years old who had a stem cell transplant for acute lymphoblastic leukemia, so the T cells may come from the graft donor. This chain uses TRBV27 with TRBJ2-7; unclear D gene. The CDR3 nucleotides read TGTGCCAGCAGTGCGACCCTCTACGAGCAGTACTTC. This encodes CASSATLYEQYF.